This T cell receptor (beta chain) was captured in a study of Ad26.COV2.S vaccination and SARS-CoV-2 variants. Noted treatment: roughly 18 received Ad26.COV2.S at low or high dose, single or two shots; 5 received placebo; per-sample allocation not given. It was on day 63 after the first vaccine or placebo injection that samples were taken. CDR3 length: 14 residues. Trimming removed 0 bases from V and 1 base from J, with 9 bases in between. In germline, CDR1 is GTSNPN, CDR2 SVGIG (reference sequence). Profiling relied on immunoSEQ multiplex PCR, and the TCRdb table lists in-frame clones only, not all of them. Of 380,000 or so clones listed, 75% to 90% are singletons.

The sequence was obtained from a person aged 18-65 years who received the Ad26.COV2.S COVID-19 vaccine or a placebo. Here the sequenced sample was peripheral blood, taken in a trial of Ad26.COV2.S vaccine versus placebo. The chain is built from TRBV30 and TRBJ1-1, with a tentative D call TRBD1 (6 bases). The CDR3 spells CAWSVTRGNTEAFF. Here the CDR3 DNA reads TGTGCCTGGAGTGTAACCAGGGGGAACACTGAAGCTTTCTTT.